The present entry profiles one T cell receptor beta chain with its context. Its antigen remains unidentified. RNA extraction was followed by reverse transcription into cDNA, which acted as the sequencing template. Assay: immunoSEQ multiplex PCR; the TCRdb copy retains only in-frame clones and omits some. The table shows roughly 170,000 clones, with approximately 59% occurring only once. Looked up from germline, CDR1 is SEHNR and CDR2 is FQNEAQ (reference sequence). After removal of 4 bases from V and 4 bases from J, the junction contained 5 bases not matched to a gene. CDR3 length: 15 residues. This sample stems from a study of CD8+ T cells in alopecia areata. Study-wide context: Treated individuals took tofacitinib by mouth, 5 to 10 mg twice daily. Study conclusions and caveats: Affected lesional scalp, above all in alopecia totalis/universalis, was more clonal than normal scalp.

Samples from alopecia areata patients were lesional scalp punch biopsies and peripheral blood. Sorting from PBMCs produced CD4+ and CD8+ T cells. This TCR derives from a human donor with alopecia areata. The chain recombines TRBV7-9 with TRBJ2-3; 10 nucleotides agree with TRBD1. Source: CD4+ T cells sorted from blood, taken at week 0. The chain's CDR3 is CASSYRQGAADTQYF. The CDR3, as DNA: TGTGCCAGCAGCTACCGACAGGGGGCCGCAGATACGCAGTATTTT.